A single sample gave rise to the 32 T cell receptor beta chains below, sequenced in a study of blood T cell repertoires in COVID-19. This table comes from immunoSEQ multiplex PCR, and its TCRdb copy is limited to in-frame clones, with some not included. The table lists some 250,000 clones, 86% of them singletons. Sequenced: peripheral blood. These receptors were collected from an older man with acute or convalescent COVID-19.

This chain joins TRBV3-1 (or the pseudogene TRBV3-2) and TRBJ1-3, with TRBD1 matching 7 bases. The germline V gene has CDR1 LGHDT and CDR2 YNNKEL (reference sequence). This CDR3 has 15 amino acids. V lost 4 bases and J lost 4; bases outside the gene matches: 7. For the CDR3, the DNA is TGTGCCAGCAGCCCTACAGGGGTAGGGGGAAACACCATATATTTT. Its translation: CASSPTGVGGNTIYF.

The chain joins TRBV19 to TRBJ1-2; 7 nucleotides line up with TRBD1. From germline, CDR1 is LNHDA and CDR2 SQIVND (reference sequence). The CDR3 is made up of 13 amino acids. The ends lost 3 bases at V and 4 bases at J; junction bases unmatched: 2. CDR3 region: CASSITGAYGYTF. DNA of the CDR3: TGTGCCAGTAGTATTACAGGGGCCTATGGCTACACCTTC.

The CDR3 reads CASSHRTATGNTIYF. For the CDR3, the DNA is TGTGCCAGCAGCCACCGGACAGCTACTGGAAACACCATATATTTT. The chain has TRBV6-5 and TRBJ1-3; D is perhaps TRBD1 (6 bases). This CDR3 is 15 amino acids long. V was pared by 6 bases and J by 2 bases, with 14 bases between. In germline, CDR1 is MNHEY, CDR2 SVGAGI.

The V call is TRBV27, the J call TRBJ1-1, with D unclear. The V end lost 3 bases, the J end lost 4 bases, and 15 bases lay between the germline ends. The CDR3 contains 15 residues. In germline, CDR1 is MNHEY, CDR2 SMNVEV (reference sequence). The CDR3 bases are TGTGCCAGCAGTTTGGTTTCCGGGTTGGGCACTGAAGCTTTCTTT. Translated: CASSLVSGLGTEAFF.

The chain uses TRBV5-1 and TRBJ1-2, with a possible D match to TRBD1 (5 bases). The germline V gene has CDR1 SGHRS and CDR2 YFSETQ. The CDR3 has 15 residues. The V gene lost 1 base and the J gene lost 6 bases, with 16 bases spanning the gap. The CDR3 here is CASSLFDKGKDGYTF. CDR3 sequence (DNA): TGCGCCAGCAGCTTGTTCGACAAGGGGAAGGATGGCTACACCTTC. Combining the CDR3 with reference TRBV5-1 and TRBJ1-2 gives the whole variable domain KAGVTQTPRYLIKTRGQQVTLSCSPISGHRSVSWYQQTPGQGLQFLFEYFSETQRNKGNFPGRFSGRQFSNSRSEMNVSTLELGDSALYLCASSLFDKGKDGYTFGSGTRLTVV.

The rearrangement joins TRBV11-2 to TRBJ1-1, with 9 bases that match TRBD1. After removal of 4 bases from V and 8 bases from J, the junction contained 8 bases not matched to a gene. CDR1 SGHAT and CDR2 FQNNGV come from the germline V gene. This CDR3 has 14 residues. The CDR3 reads CASSSMGTGLEAFF. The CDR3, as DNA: TGTGCCAGCAGCTCTATGGGGACAGGGCTCGAAGCTTTCTTT.

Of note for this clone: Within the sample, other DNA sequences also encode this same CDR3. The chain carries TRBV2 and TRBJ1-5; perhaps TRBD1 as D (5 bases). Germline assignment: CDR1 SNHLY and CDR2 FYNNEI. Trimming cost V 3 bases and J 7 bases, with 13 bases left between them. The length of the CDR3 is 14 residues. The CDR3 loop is CASSDRGVGQPQHF. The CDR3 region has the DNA TGTGCCAGCAGTGATCGGGGGGTTGGACAGCCCCAGCATTTT.

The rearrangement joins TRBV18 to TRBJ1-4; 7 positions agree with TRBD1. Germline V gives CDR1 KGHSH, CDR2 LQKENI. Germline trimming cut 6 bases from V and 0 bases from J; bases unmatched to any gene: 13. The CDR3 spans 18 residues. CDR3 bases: TGTGCCAGCTCCCCGAGGACGAATCAGGGGGCAACTAATGAAAAACTGTTTTTT. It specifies CASSPRTNQGATNEKLFF.

CDR3 DNA: TGCGCCAGCAGCCAAAGCGATCACAGGGCAGGGGAAAAACTGTTTTTT. Its translation: CASSQSDHRAGEKLFF. The rearrangement links TRBV4-1 to TRBJ1-4; a weak D match, TRBD1 (6 bases). Germline CDR1 and CDR2: MGHRA and YSYEKL. This CDR3 has 16 residues. Trimming removed 2 bases from V and 8 bases from J, with 18 bases in between.

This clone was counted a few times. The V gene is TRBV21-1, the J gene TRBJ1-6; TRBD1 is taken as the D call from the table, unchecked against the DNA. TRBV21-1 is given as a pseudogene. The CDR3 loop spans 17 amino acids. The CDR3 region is CASSKWVLRDRSPPLHF. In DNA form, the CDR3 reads TGTGCCAGCAGCAAATGGGTACTTCGGGACAGGTCTCCACCCCTCCACTTT.

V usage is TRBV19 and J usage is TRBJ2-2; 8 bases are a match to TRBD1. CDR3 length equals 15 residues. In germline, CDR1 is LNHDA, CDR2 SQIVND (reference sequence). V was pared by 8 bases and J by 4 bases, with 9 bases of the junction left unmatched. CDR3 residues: CASRAGTGATGELFF. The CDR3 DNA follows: TGTGCCAGTCGTGCCGGGACAGGAGCCACCGGGGAGCTGTTTTTT.

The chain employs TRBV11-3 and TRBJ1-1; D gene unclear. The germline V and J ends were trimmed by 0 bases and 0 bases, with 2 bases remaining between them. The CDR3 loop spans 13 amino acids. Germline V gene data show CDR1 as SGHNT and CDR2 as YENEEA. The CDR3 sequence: CASSLDVNTEAFF. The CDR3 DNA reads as TGTGCCAGCAGCTTAGACGTGAACACTGAAGCTTTCTTT.

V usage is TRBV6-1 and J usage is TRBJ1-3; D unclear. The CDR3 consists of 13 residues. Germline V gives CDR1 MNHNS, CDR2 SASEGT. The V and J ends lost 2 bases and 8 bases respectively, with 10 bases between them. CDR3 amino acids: CASSEITGDTIYF. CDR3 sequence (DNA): TGTGCCAGCAGTGAAATCACCGGGGACACCATATATTTT.

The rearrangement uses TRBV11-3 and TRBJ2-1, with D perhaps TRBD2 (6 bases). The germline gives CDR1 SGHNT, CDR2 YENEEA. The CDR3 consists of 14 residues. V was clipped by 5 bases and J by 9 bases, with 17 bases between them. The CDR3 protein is CASSRSGLGGEQFF. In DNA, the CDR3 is TGTGCCAGCAGCCGTAGCGGCCTTGGAGGTGAGCAGTTCTTC.

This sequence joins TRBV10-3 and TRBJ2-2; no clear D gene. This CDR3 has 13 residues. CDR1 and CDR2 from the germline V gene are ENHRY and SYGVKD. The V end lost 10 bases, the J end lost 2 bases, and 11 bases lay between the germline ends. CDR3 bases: TGTGCCACTGTTGCAGTCAACACCGGGGAGCTGTTTTTT. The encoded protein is CATVAVNTGELFF.

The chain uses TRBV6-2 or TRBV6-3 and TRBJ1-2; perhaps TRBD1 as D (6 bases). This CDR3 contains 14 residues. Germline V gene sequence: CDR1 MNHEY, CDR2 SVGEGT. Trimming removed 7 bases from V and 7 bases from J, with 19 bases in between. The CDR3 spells CASTPGGPEFGYTF. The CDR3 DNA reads TGTGCCAGCACCCCGGGGGGGCCTGAGTTTGGCTACACCTTC.

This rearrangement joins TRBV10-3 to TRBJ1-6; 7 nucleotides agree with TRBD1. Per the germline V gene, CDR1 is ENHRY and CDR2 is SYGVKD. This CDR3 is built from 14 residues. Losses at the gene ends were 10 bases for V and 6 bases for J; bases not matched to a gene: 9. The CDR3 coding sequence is TGTGCCACCGGGACAGACCTGGCTAATTCACCCCTCCACTTT. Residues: CATGTDLANSPLHF.

The CDR3 protein is CASRAGTPNSPLHF. In nucleotides, the CDR3 is TGCGCCAGCAGGGCCGGGACACCCAATTCACCCCTCCACTTT. The chain couples TRBV10-1 to TRBJ1-6, with D maybe TRBD1 (6 bases). The V end lost 6 bases, the J end lost 7 bases, and 13 bases lay between the germline ends. Germline lookup yields CDR1 WNHNN and CDR2 SYGVQD (reference sequence). The CDR3 length is 14 residues.

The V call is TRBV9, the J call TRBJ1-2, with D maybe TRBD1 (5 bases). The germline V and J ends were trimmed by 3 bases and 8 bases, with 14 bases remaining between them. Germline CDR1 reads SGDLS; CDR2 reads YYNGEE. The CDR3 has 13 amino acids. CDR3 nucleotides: TGTGCCAGCAGCGCCAGGGTTTCTGGGGGCTACACCTTC. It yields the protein CASSARVSGGYTF.

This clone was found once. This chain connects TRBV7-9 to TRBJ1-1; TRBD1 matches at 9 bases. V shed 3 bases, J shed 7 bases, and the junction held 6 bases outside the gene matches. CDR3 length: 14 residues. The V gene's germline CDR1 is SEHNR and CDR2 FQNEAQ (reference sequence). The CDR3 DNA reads TGTGCCAGCAGCTTGTTCACAGGGGGCCTTGAAGCTTTCTTT. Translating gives CASSLFTGGLEAFF.

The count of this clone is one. This chain's CDR3 is CASGPRGALLYEQYF. The CDR3, as DNA: TGTGCCAGTGGGCCTAGGGGTGCCTTACTCTACGAGCAGTACTTC. This chain links TRBV19 with TRBJ2-7; D is perhaps TRBD1 (5 bases). The V gene lost 8 bases and the J gene lost 3 bases, with 20 bases spanning the gap. The CDR3 covers 15 residues. Germline V gene lookup returns CDR1 LNHDA and CDR2 SQIVND (reference sequence). Based on the CDR3 plus reference TRBV19 and TRBJ2-7, the full variable domain is DGGITQSPKYLFRKEGQNVTLSCEQNLNHDAMYWYRQDPGQGLRLIYYSQIVNDFQKGDIAEGYSVSREKKESFPLTVTSAQKNPTAFYLCASGPRGALLYEQYFGPGTRLTVT.

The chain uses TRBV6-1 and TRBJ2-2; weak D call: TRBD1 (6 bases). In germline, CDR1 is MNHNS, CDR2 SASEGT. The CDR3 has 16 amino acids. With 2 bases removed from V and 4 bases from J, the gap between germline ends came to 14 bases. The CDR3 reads CASSEMSGQITGELFF. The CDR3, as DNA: TGTGCCAGCAGTGAAATGAGTGGACAGATCACCGGGGAGCTGTTTTTT.

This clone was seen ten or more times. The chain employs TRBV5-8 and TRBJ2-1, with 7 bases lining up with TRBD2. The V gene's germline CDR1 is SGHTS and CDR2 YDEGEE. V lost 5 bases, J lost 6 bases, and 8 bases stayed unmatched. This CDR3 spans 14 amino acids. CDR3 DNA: TGTGCCAGCAGTCTAGCGGCGGCTAGCAATGAGCAGTTCTTC. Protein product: CASSLAAASNEQFF. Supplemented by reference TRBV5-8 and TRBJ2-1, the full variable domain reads EAGVTQSPTHLIKTRGQQATLRCSPISGHTSVYWYQQALGLGLQFLLWYDEGEERNRGNFPPRFSGRQFPNYSSELNVNALELEDSALYLCASSLAAASNEQFFGPGTRLTVL.

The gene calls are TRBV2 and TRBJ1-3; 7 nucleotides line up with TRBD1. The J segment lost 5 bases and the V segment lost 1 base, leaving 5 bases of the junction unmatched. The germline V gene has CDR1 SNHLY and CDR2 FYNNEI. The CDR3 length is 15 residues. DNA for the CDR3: TGTGCCAGCAGTGAAGGACAGGGACAAAGAAACACCATATATTTT. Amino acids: CASSEGQGQRNTIYF.

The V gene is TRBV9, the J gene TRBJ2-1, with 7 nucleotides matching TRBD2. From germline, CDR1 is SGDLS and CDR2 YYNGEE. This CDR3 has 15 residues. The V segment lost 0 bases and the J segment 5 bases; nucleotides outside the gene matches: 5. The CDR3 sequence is CASSVVGGANNEQFF. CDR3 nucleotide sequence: TGTGCCAGCAGCGTAGTGGGAGGGGCCAACAATGAGCAGTTCTTC.

The CDR3 reads CASSFTSAGELFF. CDR3 in DNA: TGTGCCAGCAGTTTCACTAGCGCCGGGGAGCTGTTTTTT. V is TRBV27 and J is TRBJ2-2; 7 bases are shared with TRBD2. This CDR3 has 13 amino acids. The J segment lost 6 bases and the V segment lost 3 bases, leaving 1 base of the junction unmatched. CDR1 is MNHEY, CDR2 SMNVEV, per germline (reference sequence).

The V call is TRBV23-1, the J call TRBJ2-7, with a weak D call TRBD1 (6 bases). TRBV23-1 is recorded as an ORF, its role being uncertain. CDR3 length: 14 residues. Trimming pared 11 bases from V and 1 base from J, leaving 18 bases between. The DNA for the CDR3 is TGCGCCCGCTACCGACAGGCCAATTCCTACGAGCAGTACTTC. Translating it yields CARYRQANSYEQYF.

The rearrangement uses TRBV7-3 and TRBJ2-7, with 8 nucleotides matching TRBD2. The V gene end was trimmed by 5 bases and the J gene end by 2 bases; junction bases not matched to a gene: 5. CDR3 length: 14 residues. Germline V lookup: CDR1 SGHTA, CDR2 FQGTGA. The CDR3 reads CASSLGGGPYEQYF. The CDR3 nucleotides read TGTGCCAGCAGCCTCGGGGGGGGCCCCTACGAGCAGTACTTC.

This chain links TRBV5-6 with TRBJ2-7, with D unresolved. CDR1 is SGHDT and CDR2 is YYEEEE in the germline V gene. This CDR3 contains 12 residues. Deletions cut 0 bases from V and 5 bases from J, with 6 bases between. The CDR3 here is CASSLGRNEQYF. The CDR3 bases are TGTGCCAGCAGCTTGGGCAGGAACGAGCAGTACTTC.

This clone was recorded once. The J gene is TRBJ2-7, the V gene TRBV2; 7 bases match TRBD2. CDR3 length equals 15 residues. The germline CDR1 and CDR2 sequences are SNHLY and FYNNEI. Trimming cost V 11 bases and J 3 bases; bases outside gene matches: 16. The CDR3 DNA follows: TGTGCCCTCAGGGAGGGGACGGGGTCGGTCTACGAGCAGTACTTC. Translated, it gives CALREGTGSVYEQYF. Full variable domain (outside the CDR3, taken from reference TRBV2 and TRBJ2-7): EPEVTQTPSHQVTQMGQEVILRCVPISNHLYFYWYRQILGQKVEFLVSFYNNEISEKSEIFDDQFSVERPDGSNFTLKIRSTKLEDSAMYFCALREGTGSVYEQYFGPGTRLTVT.

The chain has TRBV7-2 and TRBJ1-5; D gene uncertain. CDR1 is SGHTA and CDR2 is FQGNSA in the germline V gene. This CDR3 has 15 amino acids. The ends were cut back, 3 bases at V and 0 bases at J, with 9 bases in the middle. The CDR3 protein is CASSLQIFSNQPQHF. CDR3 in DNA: TGTGCCAGCAGCTTGCAGATTTTTAGCAATCAGCCCCAGCATTTT.

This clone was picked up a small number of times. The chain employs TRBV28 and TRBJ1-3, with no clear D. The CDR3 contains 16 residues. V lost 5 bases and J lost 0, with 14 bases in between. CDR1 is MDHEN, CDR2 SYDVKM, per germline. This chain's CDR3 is CASSPPVTTSGNTIYF. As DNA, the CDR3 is TGTGCCAGCAGTCCTCCCGTCACTACCTCTGGAAACACCATATATTTT.